The clone carrying this T cell receptor (beta chain) was picked up a small number of times. Its antigen is not identified. The sample originates from a study of T cells in Graves' hyperthyroidism and ophthalmopathy. The TCR beta CDR3 regions underwent amplification using RNA transcripts as the source. The primer set for the first-round RT-PCR of the TCR CDR3 was HTBI. TCRdb independently ran MiXCR on the multiplex PCR reads; one entry per CDR3 protein. The repertoire has 300,000 to 500,000 distinct CDR3 sequences, over 11% of them found once; the top ten carry 28%. V shed 4 bases and J shed 7 bases, with 16 bases lying between them. The CDR3 is made up of 13 amino acids. In germline, CDR1 is SQVTM, CDR2 ANQGSEA. Regarding the study as a whole: The model forecast ophthalmopathy, anticipating it by a median around 6.5 months before onset.

The PBMCs had their origin in 10 ml of fresh peripheral blood. V and J are TRBV29-1 and TRBJ2-5, with D perhaps given as TRBD1 or TRBD2 (5 bases each). This TCR derives from a man over 45 with Graves' ophthalmopathy. Sequenced: blood. CDR3 loop: CSVGSGTAGTQYF. CDR3 bases: TGCAGCGTTGGGTCCGGGACCGCGGGGACCCAGTACTTC.